The 12 T cell receptor beta chains given below trace back to one sample, sequenced in a study of blood T cell repertoires in COVID-19. Profiled with immunoSEQ multiplex PCR; TCRdb holds only in-frame clones, not every one. Among approximately 230,000 clones listed, about 85% were seen once. Sequencing was carried out using peripheral blood. These receptor sequences come from a man aged 18 to 29 with active or convalescent COVID-19.

This clone was found a few times. V usage is TRBV6-1 and J usage is TRBJ1-5; D unclear. The CDR3 is 13 residues long. V dropped 1 base and J dropped 3 bases, with 4 bases sitting between them. Germline CDR1 reads MNHNS; CDR2 reads SASEGT. The CDR3 sequence is CASSEVINQPQHF. The CDR3 nucleotides read TGTGCCAGCAGTGAAGTTATCAATCAGCCCCAGCATTTT.

This clone was counted once. The rearrangement uses TRBV5-1 and TRBJ2-3; tentatively, D is TRBD2 (6 bases). The CDR3 covers 19 residues. The V end was cut by 3 bases, the J end by 0 bases, with 23 bases between. Looked up from germline, CDR1 is SGHRS and CDR2 is YFSETQ. The CDR3, as DNA: TGCGCCAGCAGCTACCGGACTAATCTCTCCGTCTTTAGCACAGATACGCAGTATTTT. This codes for CASSYRTNLSVFSTDTQYF.

Concerning this clone itself: This sample also contains other DNA sequences that code for the same CDR3. V usage is TRBV6-5 and J usage is TRBJ1-4, with 9 bases lining up with TRBD1. V trimming: 6 bases; J trimming: 3 bases; junction bases outside the gene matches: 2. The CDR3 has 14 amino acids. Germline lookup yields CDR1 MNHEY and CDR2 SVGAGI. As DNA, the CDR3 is TGTGCCAGCAGCGACAGGGGGTCTAATGAAAAACTGTTTTTT. This sequence encodes CASSDRGSNEKLFF.

This chain joins TRBV9 and TRBJ2-3; 7 bases line up with TRBD1. The CDR3 extends over 14 amino acids. The trim removed 3 bases at V and 4 bases at J, leaving 5 bases unmatched. The V gene's germline CDR1 is SGDLS and CDR2 YYNGEE. The CDR3 reads CASSGDRKADTQYF. The CDR3 DNA is TGTGCCAGCAGCGGGGACAGAAAAGCAGATACGCAGTATTTT.

V is TRBV9 and J is TRBJ1-1; D gene ambiguous. The ends were cut back, 4 bases at V and 1 base at J, with 11 bases in the middle. The CDR3 length is 14 residues. Germline V gene data show CDR1 as SGDLS and CDR2 as YYNGEE. CDR3 region: CASSRIGENTEAFF. In DNA, the CDR3 is TGTGCCAGCAGCCGGATTGGAGAGAACACTGAAGCTTTCTTT.

The sample holds a few counts of this clone. The CDR3 loop reads CASMSGLNTGELFF. DNA for the CDR3: TGTGCCAGCATGTCGGGACTGAACACCGGGGAGCTGTTTTTT. The chain has TRBV9 and TRBJ2-2; weak D call: TRBD2 (6 bases). Trimming took 6 bases from V and 1 from J, leaving 10 bases between them. CDR1 is SGDLS, CDR2 YYNGEE, per germline. This CDR3 spans 14 amino acids.

The table lists this clone with a count of one. The genes are TRBV6-5 and TRBJ1-5; TRBD1 matches 7 bases. Looked up from germline, CDR1 is MNHEY and CDR2 is SVGAGI. V shed 4 bases, J shed 1 base, and the junction held 4 bases outside the gene matches. This CDR3 is built from 15 residues. CDR3 sequence reads: CASSSAGGSNQPQHF. Here the CDR3 DNA reads TGTGCCAGCAGTTCCGCAGGGGGAAGCAATCAGCCCCAGCATTTT.

The chain has TRBV7-2 and TRBJ2-1, with 7 nucleotides matching TRBD2. Germline trimming cut 0 bases from V and 5 bases from J; bases unmatched to any gene: 1. There are 14 residues in the CDR3. Germline V gene lookup returns CDR1 SGHTA and CDR2 FQGNSA. CDR3 bases: TGTGCCAGCAGCTTAGCGGGGGGGGACAATGAGCAGTTCTTC. It specifies CASSLAGGDNEQFF.

The genes are TRBV7-9 and TRBJ1-1, with unresolved D. This CDR3 is built from 14 residues. Trimming took off 4 bases at V and 6 bases at J, with 15 bases between the two ends. CDR1 and CDR2 (germline): SEHNR, FQNEAQ (reference sequence). The CDR3 reads CASSSERVPPEAFF. The CDR3 DNA reads as TGTGCCAGCAGCTCAGAGAGGGTTCCACCTGAAGCTTTCTTT.

The genes are TRBV7-2 and TRBJ1-1; the D is unclear. V was cut by 1 base and J by 10 bases, with 10 bases left in between. The CDR3 runs to 12 residues. The germline V gene encodes CDR1 SGHTA and CDR2 FQGNSA. CDR3 nucleotide sequence: TGTGCCAGCAGCTTAGGGGCGCTACCAGCTTTCTTT. This gives the protein CASSLGALPAFF. Full variable domain (rest looked up from reference TRBV7-2 and TRBJ1-1): GAGVSQSPSNKVTEKGKDVELRCDPISGHTALYWYRQSLGQGLEFLIYFQGNSAPDKSGLPSDRFSAERTGGSVSTLTIQRTQQEDSAVYLCASSLGALPAFFGQGTRLTVV.

The gene calls are TRBV5-4 and TRBJ2-1; 12 nucleotides align to TRBD2. Germline V gene data show CDR1 as SGHNT and CDR2 as YYREEE (reference sequence). V lost 0 bases, J lost 10 bases, and 5 bases stayed unmatched. This CDR3 region has 15 residues. This chain's CDR3 is CASSLATSGSREQFF. The CDR3 nucleotides read TGTGCCAGCAGCTTGGCGACTAGCGGGAGTCGGGAGCAGTTCTTC.

This chain links TRBV5-6 with TRBJ1-3; no clear D gene. The CDR3 consists of 16 residues. V lost 4 bases, J lost 0 bases, and 14 bases lay in between. CDR1 is SGHDT, CDR2 YYEEEE, per germline. CDR3 sequence: CASSVAPRSSGNTIYF. The CDR3 DNA reads as TGTGCCAGCAGCGTTGCCCCTCGGAGCTCTGGAAACACCATATATTTT.